A selection of T cell receptor beta chains follows, all from one sample in a study of blood T cell repertoires in COVID-19. This table comes from immunoSEQ multiplex PCR, and its TCRdb copy is limited to in-frame clones, with some not included. The sample shows 150,000 to 200,000 clones, roughly 90% of them seen only once. The material sequenced was peripheral blood. The receptors originated from a man aged 60 to 75 with acute or convalescent COVID-19. CDR3s include the opening cysteine and the closing phenylalanine or tryptophan. A D gene is named only where the DNA matches it firmly. The size entry is marked missing in some rows and otherwise reads once, few, many or a size class.

clone size | J gene | V gene | D gene | CDR3 length | CDR3 protein | CDR3 DNA
- | TRBJ2-1 | TRBV3-1/TRBV3-2 | - | 11 | CASSSVDEQFF | TGTGCCAGCAGCTCGGTCGATGAGCAGTTCTTC
- | TRBJ1-5 | TRBV2 | TRBD1 | 15 | CASRKQGTVNQPQHF | TGTGCCAGCAGGAAGCAAGGGACAGTTAATCAGCCCCAGCATTTT
- | TRBJ1-1 | TRBV19 | TRBD1 | 15 | CASSIQSGGPKQAFF | TGTGCCAGTAGTATACAATCAGGGGGACCAAAGCAAGCTTTCTTT
once | TRBJ1-5 | TRBV19 | - | 17 | CASSILGSGFGNQPQHF | TGTGCCAGTAGTATTCTGGGCTCGGGATTTGGCAATCAGCCCCAGCATTTT
- | TRBJ1-2 | TRBV5-1 | - | 14 | CASSSEQEYYGYTF | TGCGCCAGCAGCTCCGAACAGGAATACTATGGCTACACCTTC
once | TRBJ2-1 | TRBV13 | TRBD1 | 17 | CASSLGKGQENYNEQFF | TGTGCCAGCAGCTTGGGAAAGGGACAGGAGAACTACAATGAGCAGTTCTTC
- | TRBJ1-1 | TRBV19 | - | 15 | CASSMVGGSGTEAFF | TGTGCCAGTAGTATGGTGGGGGGGAGCGGCACTGAAGCTTTCTTT
- | TRBJ1-2 | TRBV2 | - | 16 | CASSLDSGSSNYGYTF | TGTGCCAGCAGTCTCGACAGCGGGAGCTCTAACTATGGCTACACCTTC
once | TRBJ1-3 | TRBV30 | TRBD1 | 15 | CAWSVTGFSGNTIYF | TGTGCCTGGAGTGTGACAGGGTTCTCTGGAAACACCATATATTTT
- | TRBJ2-3 | TRBV19 | - | 17 | CASSLTGGGASTDTQYF | TGTGCCAGTAGTCTCACGGGGGGCGGTGCTAGCACAGATACGCAGTATTTT
- | TRBJ2-7 | TRBV5-1 | - | 14 | CASSLEGMGGEQYF | TGCGCCAGCAGCTTAGAGGGGATGGGGGGCGAGCAGTACTTC
- | TRBJ2-7 | TRBV4-1 | TRBD1 | 16 | CASSQVPGTGKFEQYF | TGCGCCAGCAGCCAAGTTCCCGGGACAGGGAAGTTCGAGCAGTACTTC
- | TRBJ1-2 | TRBV4-3 | - | 14 | CASSQDRQVYGYTF | TGCGCCAGCAGCCAAGATCGACAGGTCTATGGCTACACCTTC
- | TRBJ1-6 | TRBV2 | - | 15 | CASSEGARGNSPLHF | TGTGCCAGCAGTGAGGGGGCGCGCGGTAATTCACCCCTCCACTTT
- | TRBJ1-6 | TRBV6-1 | - | 16 | CASSEAQGVYNSPLHF | TGTGCCAGCAGTGAAGCTCAAGGGGTCTATAATTCACCCCTCCACTTT
- | TRBJ2-3 | TRBV5-4 | TRBD2 | 14 | CASSSSGGADTQYF | TGTGCCAGCAGCTCCAGCGGGGGGGCAGATACGCAGTATTTT
- | TRBJ2-2 | TRBV4-2 | TRBD2 | 15 | CASSPPGLGPGELFF | TGTGCCAGCAGCCCACCGGGACTAGGGCCCGGGGAGCTGTTTTTT
few | TRBJ2-5 | TRBV12-3/TRBV12-4 | - | 12 | CASGPREETQYF | TGTGCCAGCGGCCCCAGGGAAGAGACCCAGTACTTC
- | TRBJ2-3 | TRBV5-4 | - | 14 | CASSPGTDTDTQYF | TGTGCCAGCAGCCCCGGGACTGACACAGATACGCAGTATTTT
- | TRBJ1-5 | TRBV27 | - | 16 | CASSFRWQGGNQPQHF | TGTGCCAGCAGTTTTCGGTGGCAGGGCGGCAATCAGCCCCAGCATTTT
- | TRBJ1-1 | TRBV29-1 | - | 14 | CSVDGQTLNTEAFF | TGCAGCGTTGACGGACAAACTTTGAACACTGAAGCTTTCTTT
- | TRBJ2-7 | TRBV6-5 | TRBD1 | 15 | CASSYSGQGSHEQYF | TGTGCCAGCAGTTACTCTGGACAGGGGTCCCACGAGCAGTACTTC
- | TRBJ2-3 | TRBV10-3 | - | 15 | CATAALGEVPDTQYF | TGTGCCACCGCGGCACTAGGGGAGGTCCCAGATACGCAGTATTTT
- | TRBJ1-5 | TRBV7-2 | - | 13 | CASSAQGGQPQHF | TGTGCCAGCAGCGCGCAGGGAGGTCAGCCCCAGCATTTT
- | TRBJ1-2 | TRBV5-3 | TRBD1 | 13 | CAGFPLTGPPRTF | TGTGCTGGGTTTCCTCTGACAGGGCCCCCCAGGACCTTC
- | TRBJ1-2 | TRBV30 | - | 16 | CAWSVRLFGGRGGYTF | TGTGCCTGGAGTGTACGATTATTCGGGGGGCGCGGTGGCTACACCTTC
- | TRBJ1-1 | TRBV19 | - | 16 | CASSAPLQPGNTEAFF | TGTGCCAGTAGCGCCCCACTGCAACCTGGGAACACTGAAGCTTTCTTT
- | TRBJ1-2 | TRBV12-3/TRBV12-4 | TRBD1 | 13 | CASSLGTGGGYTF | TGTGCCAGCAGCTTAGGGACAGGGGGGGGCTACACCTTC
- | TRBJ1-1 | TRBV9 | TRBD1 | 16 | CASSEGRTGANTEAFF | TGTGCCAGCAGCGAGGGGAGGACAGGGGCTAACACTGAAGCTTTCTTT
- | TRBJ2-1 | TRBV30 | TRBD2 | 14 | CAWTGGVEDNEQFF | TGTGCCTGGACTGGGGGGGTAGAGGACAATGAGCAGTTCTTC
- | TRBJ1-1 | TRBV5-1 | TRBD1 | 16 | CASSFRRDRGQGEAFF | TGCGCCAGCAGCTTTAGGCGGGACAGGGGCCAGGGTGAAGCTTTCTTT
- | TRBJ1-1 | TRBV19 | - | 16 | CASSIEVVGGNTEAFF | TGTGCCAGTAGTATAGAGGTGGTAGGGGGGAACACTGAAGCTTTCTTT
- | TRBJ1-5 | TRBV10-3 | TRBD1 | 15 | CAISETGERNQPQHF | TGTGCCATCAGTGAGACAGGGGAGCGCAATCAGCCCCAGCATTTT
- | TRBJ1-2 | TRBV7-8 | - | 15 | CASSPRGGGPYGYTF | TGTGCCAGCAGCCCTCGGGGAGGTGGCCCCTATGGCTACACCTTC
- | TRBJ2-1 | TRBV7-9 | TRBD2 | 17 | CASSSPLIGRGGHEQFF | TGTGCCAGCAGCTCGCCCCTAATCGGGCGGGGAGGGCATGAGCAGTTCTTC
- | TRBJ2-3 | TRBV19 | TRBD1 | 15 | CASTSGDSSSDTQYF | TGTGCCAGTACGTCCGGGGACAGCTCTTCCGATACGCAGTATTTT
- | TRBJ1-5 | TRBV7-2 | - | 15 | CASSLTGTGYQPQHF | TGTGCCAGCAGCCTCACAGGGACGGGGTATCAGCCCCAGCATTTT
- | TRBJ2-7 | TRBV3-1/TRBV3-2 | TRBD2 | 11 | CASRSGGEQYF | TGTGCCAGCCGGTCGGGAGGAGAGCAGTACTTC
- | TRBJ2-2 | TRBV19 | - | 14 | CASSTFRQPGELFF | TGTGCCAGTAGTACCTTTCGACAACCCGGGGAGCTGTTTTTT
few | TRBJ1-5 | TRBV19 | - | 16 | CASSLTGGLPNQPQHF | TGTGCCAGTAGTTTGACAGGAGGCCTCCCTAATCAGCCCCAGCATTTT
once | TRBJ1-3 | TRBV4-3 | - | 14 | CASSPGQIGNTIYF | TGCGCCAGCAGCCCAGGACAGATTGGAAACACCATATATTTT
- | TRBJ1-6 | TRBV11-2 | - | 16 | CASSQNGQTYNSPLHF | TGTGCCAGCAGCCAAAATGGACAGACGTATAATTCACCCCTCCACTTT